The T cell receptor beta chain described here comes from a study of blood T cell repertoires in COVID-19 (dated by TCRdb to 2019 to 2021). Context from the whole study: Collaborator samples came from the United States, Italy and Spain and covered acute and convalescent phases of COVID-19. Deeply sampled blood TCRbeta repertoires from subjects exposed to, actively infected with, or recovered from COVID-19 were included in the dataset. The prospective study material was composed of cDNA or gDNA derived from T cells, B-cell-depleted T cells, or PBMCs. HLA class I and class II types, where available, came from metadata supplied by the sample provider rather than from assay-based typing. The repertoires were released in a freely available public database meant as a resource for research on the immune response to SARS-CoV-2. Sample metadata almost always included a de-identified subject ID, COVID-19 status, age in years and sex. The samples were drawn from the first 160 participants of the ongoing ImmuneRACE study and from some 1,300 subjects provided by 6 global collaborators. The study at large found these results: Clinical and demographic metadata were provided uncurated, with the amount varying by source and participant.

Collaborating institutions collected whole blood in K2EDTA tubes following their own protocols. For TCRbeta analysis, collaborators shipped samples as frozen whole blood, isolated PBMCs, or DNA extracted from either of those sample types. TCRbeta CDR3 regions were amplified from genomic DNA using the immunoSEQ Assay, a bias-controlled multiplex PCR. In the authors' own workflow: The number of nucleated cells in each sample was estimated by amplification of reference gene primers within the assay. Sequence reads were collapsed and filtered to measure the absolute abundance of every unique TCRbeta CDR3 rearrangement. For each sample, productive Simpson clonality was calculated as the square root of Simpson's diversity index across productive rearrangements. The table was pulled from immuneACCESS by TCRdb, which kept in-frame rearrangements only. Such tables lose some clones; where checked, under half of the loss comes from unresolved V genes, and the rest has no known cause. V and J calls and clone size are copied from that table; D and trimming were computed from the DNA. The sample profile shows about 58,000 clones; roughly three quarters of them were found once. The top ten clones comprise about 32% of the sample.

The sample holds many counts of this clone. The clone's antigen remains unknown. There are no base qualities to consult, and no much larger clone falls within one base. CDR1 is given as MGHRA and CDR2 as YSYEKL, both from the germline V gene. The V end gives up 0 bases and the J end 3 bases, leaving 6 bases in the junction not matched to a gene. Including cysteine and phenylalanine, the CDR3 has 17 amino acids. This entry keeps only the CDR3 DNA: 51 bases, framed from base 1. The TCR comes from a human donor in a cohort sampled during active COVID-19. The sequence is built from TRBV4-1 and TRBJ1-4; TRBD1 aligns with 8 central bases. The sample taken for sequencing was peripheral blood. CDR3 protein: CASSQEPGQGPNEKLFF. The sequenced DNA is TGCGCCAGCAGCCAAGAGCCCGGACAGGGCCCTAATGAAAAACTGTTTTTT.